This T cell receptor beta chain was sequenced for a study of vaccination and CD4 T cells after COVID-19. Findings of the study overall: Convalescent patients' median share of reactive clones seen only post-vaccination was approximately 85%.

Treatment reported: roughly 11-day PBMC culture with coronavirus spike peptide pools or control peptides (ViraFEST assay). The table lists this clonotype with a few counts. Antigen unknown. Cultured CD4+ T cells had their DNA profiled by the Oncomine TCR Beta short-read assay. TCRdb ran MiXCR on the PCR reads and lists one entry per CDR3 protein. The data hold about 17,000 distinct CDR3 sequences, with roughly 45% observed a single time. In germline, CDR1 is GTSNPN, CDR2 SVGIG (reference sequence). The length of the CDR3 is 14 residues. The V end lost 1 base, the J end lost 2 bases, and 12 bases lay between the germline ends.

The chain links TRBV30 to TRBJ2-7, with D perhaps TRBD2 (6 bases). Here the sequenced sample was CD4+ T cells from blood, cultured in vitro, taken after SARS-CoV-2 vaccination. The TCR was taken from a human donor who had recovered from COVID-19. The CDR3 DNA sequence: TGTGCCTGGAGTGAACTAGCTCCCCCCTACGAGCAGTACTTC. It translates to CAWSELAPPYEQYF.